Following are 3 T cell receptor beta chains from one sample sequenced in a study of T cells in localized non-small cell lung cancer. TCRdb keeps only in-frame clones here, not all; method: immunoSEQ multiplex PCR. The sample contains tens of thousands of clones, 87% of which appear only once. Sequencing was performed on PBMCs, taken before any cancer treatment. The receptors come from a man aged 40 to 70 with stage II squamous cell lung carcinoma.

This clone occurred a few times. The chain is built from TRBV11-2 and TRBJ1-1, with D perhaps matching TRBD1 (6 bases). V lost 4 bases, J lost 0 bases, and 18 bases lay in between. The CDR3 extends over 17 amino acids. Germline lookup yields CDR1 SGHAT and CDR2 FQNNGV. This CDR3 is CASSSWAGGFLNTEAFF. For the CDR3, the DNA is TGTGCCAGCAGCTCCTGGGCGGGGGGCTTCCTGAACACTGAAGCTTTCTTT.

V and J are TRBV19 and TRBJ1-1; weak D call: TRBD1 (6 bases). The CDR3 has 13 residues. Germline CDR1 LNHDA, CDR2 SQIVND (reference sequence). V lost 9 bases and J 4 bases, leaving 15 bases between the germline ends. The CDR3 reads CASQSGAATEAFF. CDR3 DNA: TGTGCCAGCCAGTCGGGGGCGGCCACTGAAGCTTTCTTT.

The chain uses TRBV4-3 and TRBJ2-4; D is perhaps TRBD1 (5 bases). Germline V gene lookup returns CDR1 LGHNA and CDR2 YSLEER. The CDR3 has 14 amino acids. Trimming cost V 0 bases and J 7 bases, with 10 bases left between them. The chain's CDR3 is CASSQEAGLNIQYF. As DNA, the CDR3 is TGCGCCAGCAGCCAAGAGGCAGGGCTGAACATTCAGTACTTC.